This entry lists 20 T cell receptor beta chains sequenced from one sample in a study of cytotoxic CD8 clonotypes in ibrutinib-treated CLL. TCRdb's table, derived via immunoSEQ multiplex PCR, lists solely in-frame clones and lacks some. The sample contains fewer than 35,000 clones, around 70% of which appear only once. This specimen was PBMCs, taken before ibrutinib treatment. The receptors stem from a human donor with chronic lymphocytic leukemia.

The chain recombines TRBV7-9 with TRBJ2-2; the D gene could be TRBD1 or TRBD2 (6 bases each). Trimming took off 5 bases at V and 0 bases at J, with 10 bases between the two ends. Germline-derived CDR1 and CDR2 are SEHNR and FQNEAQ (reference sequence). CDR3 length: 15 residues. CDR3 nucleotides: TGTGCCAGCAGCCTCGGGGGCGCGAACACCGGGGAGCTGTTTTTT. Translating gives CASSLGGANTGELFF.

This rearrangement joins TRBV6-6 to TRBJ2-7, with D maybe TRBD2 (6 bases). Germline V gene sequence: CDR1 MNHNY, CDR2 SVGAGI (reference sequence). The V end lost 5 bases, the J end lost 6 bases, and 17 bases lay between the germline ends. The CDR3 consists of 14 residues. CDR3 in DNA: TGTGCCAGCAGTCAGGGATGGCCCGGGGGCGAGCAGTACTTC. This gives the protein CASSQGWPGGEQYF.

The gene calls are TRBV14 and TRBJ2-3; D possibly corresponds to TRBD2 (6 bases). Trimming removed 1 base from V and 0 bases from J, with 14 bases in between. CDR1 and CDR2 from the germline V gene are SGHDN and FVKESK. The CDR3 has 17 residues. Written as DNA, the CDR3 is TGTGCCAGCAGCCAAGGGCGGGGCAGGGTCAGCACAGATACGCAGTATTTT. Its translation: CASSQGRGRVSTDTQYF.

This rearrangement joins TRBV20-1 to TRBJ1-1; D uncertain. The CDR3 length is 11 residues. Germline V gene lookup returns CDR1 DFQATT and CDR2 SNEGSKA (reference sequence). Between the trimmed V and J ends, which lost 5 bases and 6 bases, there was a span of 10 bases. CDR3 nucleotides: TGCAGTGCTCACTCCCAGGCTGAAGCTTTCTTT. Its translation is CSAHSQAEAFF.

This clone was observed a few times. This chain links TRBV6-5 with TRBJ1-6; D possibly corresponds to TRBD1 (6 bases). Trimming cost V 6 bases and J 7 bases, with 13 bases left between them. The germline CDR1 and CDR2 sequences are MNHEY and SVGAGI. This CDR3 has 14 amino acids. CDR3: CASRPTGRNSPLHF. CDR3 bases: TGTGCCAGCAGACCTACAGGGCGCAATTCACCCCTCCACTTT.

The DNA for the CDR3 is TGTGCTAGTGGTTTCGGGACTCGTCAAGAGACCCAGTACTTC. It specifies CASGFGTRQETQYF. The V gene is TRBV12-5, the J gene TRBJ2-5; tentative D call: TRBD2 (6 bases). Looked up from germline, CDR1 is LGHNT and CDR2 is FRNRAP. This CDR3 contains 14 residues. Trimming stripped 3 bases from V and 2 bases from J, with 10 bases between.

The chain joins TRBV28 to TRBJ1-6; D gene ambiguous. The CDR3 is 14 residues long. Germline assignment: CDR1 MDHEN and CDR2 SYDVKM. V lost 6 bases and J 3 bases, leaving 9 bases between the germline ends. As DNA, the CDR3 is TGTGCCAGCAGCCTGATGAACTATAATTCACCCCTCCACTTT. Encoded protein: CASSLMNYNSPLHF.

The chain is built from TRBV18 and TRBJ1-3; D is ambiguous. Germline V gene sequence: CDR1 KGHSH, CDR2 LQKENI. This CDR3 comprises 16 residues. The germline V and J ends were trimmed by 1 base and 0 bases, with 10 bases remaining between them. This chain's CDR3 is CASSPRADSSGNTIYF. The CDR3 DNA reads as TGTGCCAGCTCACCACGGGCGGATAGCTCTGGAAACACCATATATTTT.

The V call is TRBV23-1, the J call TRBJ2-7, with D possibly being TRBD2 (5 bases). TRBV23-1 is an ORF for which the function is uncertain. This CDR3 comprises 11 residues. The CDR3 DNA reads TGCGGCGCTATAGCGCGGTACGAGCAGTACTTC. Encoded protein: CGAIARYEQYF.

The chain has TRBV30 and TRBJ2-7, with TRBD1 as a possible D gene (6 bases). Germline V gene sequence: CDR1 GTSNPN, CDR2 SVGIG (reference sequence). This CDR3 spans 13 amino acids. Trimming removed 3 bases at V and 2 bases at J, with 11 bases between. CDR3 loop: CAWSRGHTYEQYF. The CDR3 nucleotides read TGTGCCTGGAGCAGGGGACACACCTACGAGCAGTACTTC.

The chain recombines TRBV9 with TRBJ1-1; possible D gene TRBD1, 5 bases. Trimming left V 4 bases short and J 3 bases short, with 28 bases between. The CDR3 is made up of 19 amino acids. Germline V CDR1 and CDR2: SGDLS, YYNGEE. As DNA, the CDR3 is TGTGCCAGCAGCACCCCAAGGGGTTTCGTCTCCGCAGGGCACACTGAAGCTTTCTTT. This sequence encodes CASSTPRGFVSAGHTEAFF.

V and J are TRBV27 and TRBJ2-7; TRBD2 agrees at 11 bases. This CDR3 is built from 15 residues. V shed 3 bases and J 3 bases; nucleotides not matched to a gene: 4. Germline CDR1 reads MNHEY; CDR2 reads SMNVEV (reference sequence). CDR3 DNA sequence: TGTGCCAGCAGTTTCCTAGCGGGAGGAGTCTACGAGCAGTACTTC. Translating it yields CASSFLAGGVYEQYF.

The rearrangement links TRBV10-3 to TRBJ1-2, with 8 bases matching TRBD1. The J segment lost 7 bases and the V segment lost 4 bases, leaving 8 bases of the junction unmatched. This CDR3 comprises 14 residues. Germline CDR1 ENHRY, CDR2 SYGVKD. CDR3 protein: CAISGDRNVGGYTF. In nucleotides, the CDR3 is TGTGCCATCAGTGGGGACAGGAACGTGGGTGGCTACACCTTC.

The rearrangement joins TRBV7-9 to TRBJ1-4; D perhaps matches TRBD1 (6 bases). V was shortened by 5 bases and J by 0 bases, with 16 bases between the two germline ends. Germline values: CDR1 SEHNR, CDR2 FQNEAQ (reference sequence). The CDR3 length is 17 residues. In DNA, the CDR3 is TGTGCCAGCAGCACCCGAAAATGGACAGCAACTAATGAAAAACTGTTTTTT. It yields the protein CASSTRKWTATNEKLFF.

This chain connects TRBV7-3 to TRBJ2-1; 7 positions match TRBD2. In germline, CDR1 is SGHTA, CDR2 FQGTGA. Trimming cost V 5 bases and J 6 bases; bases outside gene matches: 7. The CDR3 loop spans 14 amino acids. The CDR3 DNA reads TGTGCCAGCAGCCAGGGACTATACTCCAATGAGCAGTTCTTC. It translates to CASSQGLYSNEQFF.

Note on this clone: An end of the junction does not agree with germline; a read error may underlie this. V and J are TRBV28 and TRBJ2-5; D is unclear. In germline, CDR1 is MDHEN, CDR2 SYDVKM. This CDR3 is 13 amino acids long. The CDR3 region is CASSFDPVLPFNF. In nucleotides, the CDR3 is TGTGCCAGCAGTTTCGATCCGGTATTGCCGTTCAACTTC. The whole variable domain, remainder taken from reference TRBV28 and TRBJ2-5, is DVKVTQSSRYLVKRTGEKVFLECVQDMDHENMFWYRQDPGLGLRLIYFSYDVKMKEKGDIPEGYSVSREKKERFSLILESASTNQTSMYLCASSFDPVLPFNFGPGTRLLVL.

The sample holds one count of this clone. The chain has TRBV7-9 and TRBJ1-6; D might be TRBD1 (5 bases). The V end lost 5 bases, the J end lost 11 bases, and 13 bases lay between the germline ends. The CDR3 sequence is 13 residues long. Looked up from germline, CDR1 is SEHNR and CDR2 is FQNEAQ (reference sequence). CDR3 region: CASSLVEGTPLHF. DNA for the CDR3: TGTGCCAGCAGCCTAGTAGAGGGGACACCCCTCCACTTT.

The J gene is TRBJ2-7, the V gene TRBV6-5; a weak D match, TRBD2 (6 bases). Looked up from germline, CDR1 is MNHEY and CDR2 is SVGAGI. With 7 bases removed from V and 4 bases from J, the gap between germline ends came to 14 bases. The CDR3 extends over 13 amino acids. CDR3 nucleotides: TGTGCCAGCACGACGGGGGAGGCGTACGAGCAGTACTTC. It is translated as CASTTGEAYEQYF.

This chain uses TRBV28 with TRBJ2-3; 7 positions agree with TRBD2. V was pared by 5 bases and J by 8 bases, with 10 bases of the junction left unmatched. The CDR3 sequence is 14 residues long. The germline CDR1 and CDR2 sequences are MDHEN and SYDVKM. CDR3 amino acids: CASSPTAAGRTQYF. CDR3 in DNA: TGTGCCAGCAGTCCCACTGCAGCGGGACGTACGCAGTATTTT.

This clone was counted only a few times. The rearrangement joins TRBV6-6 to TRBJ2-7; 10 bases align to TRBD1. Germline loops: CDR1 MNHNY, CDR2 SVGAGI (reference sequence). Germline trimming cut 2 bases from V and 4 bases from J; bases unmatched to any gene: 5. The CDR3 totals 15 residues. The CDR3 sequence is CASSYTPGQGYEQYF. Written as DNA, the CDR3 is TGTGCCAGCAGTTACACGCCGGGACAGGGGTACGAGCAGTACTTC.